These 14 T cell receptor beta chains share one sample of origin, sequenced in a study of cytomegalovirus exposure and HLA in healthy donors. The PCR made use of 60 Vbeta and 13 Jbeta primers. Repertoires were generated with immunoSEQ multiplex PCR, while TCRdb's copy carries only in-frame clones and drops some. The sample lists approximately 140,000 clones, around 83% occurring once. Input material: PBMCs. These receptors were obtained from a girl aged 2 to 9 in good health and CMV-seronegative.

The chain combines TRBV6-5 with TRBJ1-6, with D perhaps matching TRBD1 (5 bases). V was cut by 5 bases and J by 14 bases, with 22 bases left in between. CDR1 MNHEY and CDR2 SVGAGI come from the germline V gene. The CDR3 runs to 15 residues. The CDR3 DNA is TGTGCCAGCAGTGGGGCCGTAAGGCCTATTCGGGCCCTCCACTTT. Translating it yields CASSGAVRPIRALHF.

This chain connects TRBV28 to TRBJ2-1, with D possibly being TRBD2 (5 bases). V was pared by 4 bases and J by 12 bases, with 10 bases between. Germline V CDR1 and CDR2: MDHEN, SYDVKM. The CDR3 covers 11 residues. The CDR3 spells CASSYREGQFF. DNA of the CDR3: TGTGCCAGCAGTTACCGAGAGGGGCAGTTCTTC.

The rearrangement joins TRBV6-1 to TRBJ2-7; TRBD2 matches at 7 bases. The ends lost 6 bases at V and 2 bases at J; junction bases unmatched: 10. The germline V gene has CDR1 MNHNS and CDR2 SASEGT. This CDR3 has 15 amino acids. CDR3 in DNA: TGTGCCAGCAGGGCCCTCGGGGGGTCGACCTACGAGCAGTACTTC. Translation: CASRALGGSTYEQYF.

This chain joins TRBV28 and TRBJ2-1, with TRBD2 matching over 7 bases. The CDR3 is made up of 15 amino acids. CDR1 is MDHEN, CDR2 SYDVKM, per germline. J was trimmed by 4 bases and V by 5 bases; bases with no gene match: 8. The DNA of the CDR3 is TGTGCCAGCAGTCTCAAGCGGGGTCCGTACAATGAGCAGTTCTTC. This codes for CASSLKRGPYNEQFF.

The gene calls are TRBV4-1 and TRBJ2-3; 12 positions agree with TRBD2. This CDR3 spans 19 amino acids. The V gene's germline CDR1 is MGHRA and CDR2 YSYEKL. Trimming removed 0 bases from V and 0 bases from J; junction bases left unmatched: 7. The CDR3 coding sequence is TGCGCCAGCAGCCAAGAGCCCCTAGCGGGAGGGGCTAGCACAGATACGCAGTATTTT. This codes for CASSQEPLAGGASTDTQYF.

The chain joins TRBV5-8 to TRBJ1-2, with D unresolved. The CDR3 loop spans 15 amino acids. V shed 1 base and J shed 0 bases, with 10 bases lying between them. The germline CDR1 and CDR2 sequences are SGHTS and YDEGEE. The CDR3 DNA follows: TGTGCCAGCAGCTTGAGGCTGGGAGCTAACTATGGCTACACCTTC. The encoded protein is CASSLRLGANYGYTF. The full variable domain, with the rest looked up from reference TRBV5-8 and TRBJ1-2, is EAGVTQSPTHLIKTRGQQATLRCSPISGHTSVYWYQQALGLGLQFLLWYDEGEERNRGNFPPRFSGRQFPNYSSELNVNALELEDSALYLCASSLRLGANYGYTFGSGTRLTVV.

The chain employs TRBV7-8 and TRBJ2-2; 10 bases align to TRBD2. CDR1 is SGHVS, CDR2 FQNEAQ, per germline. Losses at the gene ends were 4 bases for V and 7 bases for J; bases not matched to a gene: 3. The CDR3 extends over 14 amino acids. DNA for the CDR3: TGTGCCAGCAGCTCCCGACTAGCGGGCGGGGAGCTGTTTTTT. Its translation: CASSSRLAGGELFF.

V usage is TRBV7-7 and J usage is TRBJ2-5; a weak D match, TRBD2 (6 bases). The CDR3 has 15 amino acids. Germline V gene lookup returns CDR1 SSHAT and CDR2 FNYEAQ (reference sequence). V was shortened by 5 bases and J by 1 base, with 14 bases between the two germline ends. The CDR3 reads CASSARRDPQETQYF. CDR3 coding DNA: TGTGCCAGCAGCGCAAGGAGGGACCCCCAAGAGACCCAGTACTTC.

This sequence joins TRBV6-5 and TRBJ1-5, with D possibly being TRBD1 (6 bases). CDR3 length: 13 residues. Germline CDR1 is MNHEY and CDR2 is SVGAGI. The V and J ends lost 4 bases and 5 bases respectively, with 9 bases between them. CDR3 in amino acids: CASSFGQHQPQHF. The CDR3 region has the DNA TGTGCCAGCAGTTTCGGACAGCATCAGCCCCAGCATTTT.

This clone was counted only a few times. This rearrangement joins TRBV10-1 to TRBJ1-5; unclear D gene. The CDR3 has 12 amino acids. V was cut by 3 bases and J by 6 bases, with 6 bases left in between. The V gene's germline CDR1 is WNHNN and CDR2 SYGVQD (reference sequence). CDR3 in amino acids: CASSENRQPQHF. The CDR3 DNA follows: TGCGCCAGCAGTGAAAATCGTCAGCCCCAGCATTTT.

This chain joins TRBV7-9 and TRBJ2-2; 13 bases fit TRBD2. Per germline, CDR1 SEHNR and CDR2 FQNEAQ (reference sequence). Trimming cost V 2 bases and J 8 bases; bases outside gene matches: 8. The CDR3 covers 17 residues. DNA for the CDR3: TGTGCCAGCAGCTTAAGCGGGACTAGCGGGACCAGAGGGGAGCTGTTTTTT. Protein product: CASSLSGTSGTRGELFF.

The V call is TRBV19, the J call TRBJ2-1, with D perhaps matching TRBD1 (6 bases). Germline CDR1 reads LNHDA; CDR2 reads SQIVND (reference sequence). Trimming left V 5 bases short and J 3 bases short, with 11 bases between. The CDR3 has 14 amino acids. The CDR3 reads CASSSPGHYNEQFF. The CDR3 DNA is TGTGCCAGTAGTTCCCCGGGACACTACAATGAGCAGTTCTTC. Full variable domain (remainder filled in from reference TRBV19 and TRBJ2-1): DGGITQSPKYLFRKEGQNVTLSCEQNLNHDAMYWYRQDPGQGLRLIYYSQIVNDFQKGDIAEGYSVSREKKESFPLTVTSAQKNPTAFYLCASSSPGHYNEQFFGPGTRLTVL.

The chain carries TRBV27 and TRBJ2-1, with D possibly being TRBD1 (5 bases). Trimming removed 7 bases from V and 7 bases from J, with 8 bases in between. Per germline, CDR1 MNHEY and CDR2 SMNVEV (reference sequence). CDR3 size: 11 residues. CDR3 in amino acids: CASTGRNEQFF. DNA for the CDR3: TGTGCCAGCACAGGGCGGAATGAGCAGTTCTTC.

The V gene is TRBV15, the J gene TRBJ2-1; 12 nucleotides agree with TRBD2. The CDR3 runs 15 residues. After removal of 1 base from V and 6 bases from J, the junction contained 1 base not matched to a gene. CDR1 LNHNV and CDR2 YYDKDF come from the germline V gene (reference sequence). The CDR3 DNA reads TGTGCCACCAGCAGAGGACTAGCGGGAGTCAATGAGCAGTTCTTC. Protein product: CATSRGLAGVNEQFF.